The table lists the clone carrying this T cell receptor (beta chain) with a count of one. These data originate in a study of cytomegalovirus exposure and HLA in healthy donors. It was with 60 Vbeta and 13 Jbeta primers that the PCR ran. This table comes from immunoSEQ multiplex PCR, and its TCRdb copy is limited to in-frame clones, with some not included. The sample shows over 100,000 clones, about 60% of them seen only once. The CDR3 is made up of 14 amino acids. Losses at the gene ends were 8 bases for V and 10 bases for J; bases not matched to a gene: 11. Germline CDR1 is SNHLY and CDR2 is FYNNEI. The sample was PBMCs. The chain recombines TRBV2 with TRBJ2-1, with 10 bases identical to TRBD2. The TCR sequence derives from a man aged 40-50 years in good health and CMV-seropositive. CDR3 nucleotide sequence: TGTGCCAGCCAGCCAGCGGGGGGGCCTGGGGAGCAGTTCTTC. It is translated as CASQPAGGPGEQFF.